Here is one T cell receptor beta chain with its context. Trimming removed 2 bases from V and 1 base from J, with 11 bases in between. The CDR3 extends over 16 amino acids. The V gene's germline CDR1 is MNHNS and CDR2 SASEGT. These data are taken from a study of blood T cell repertoires in COVID-19. The data were produced by immunoSEQ multiplex PCR, yet TCRdb's version contains in-frame clones alone and is incomplete. The sample lists 250,000 to 300,000 clones; roughly 77% were seen once. This clonotype was sampled from a woman older than 75 with acute or convalescent COVID-19. The gene calls are TRBV6-1 and TRBJ2-2; D perhaps matches TRBD2 (6 bases). Sequencing was carried out using peripheral blood. CDR3 sequence (DNA): TGTGCCAGCAGTGAATGGAGGGTGGTGAACACCGGGGAGCTGTTTTTT. Its protein is CASSEWRVVNTGELFF.